The clone carrying this TCR beta chain was seen at least ten times. What it binds is unknown. 5'RACE template switching added a universal primer site and UMIs to TCR cDNA. Each CDR3 protein is one row after TCRdb ran MiXCR on the 5' RACE reads. The data show 610,000 or so distinct CDR3 sequences, approximately 13% seen once. The record originates from a study of T cells after yellow fever vaccination. General study results and limits: Weaker, the secondary response had a peak occurring faster, on day 5 versus 15.

The sequence was collected from a man aged 25 to 40 who received the YFV17D yellow fever vaccine. The sequencing here drew on PBMCs, taken on the day of the yellow fever booster vaccination.

CDR3 region: CASRREDWETQYF. The CDR3 DNA is TGCGCCAGTCGGCGGGAGGATTGGGAGACCCAGTACTTC. This chain links TRBV5-1 with TRBJ2-5; TRBD2 matches at 8 bases. The junction had 8 bases not matched to a gene; V was cut back by 8 bases and J by 5 bases. The CDR3 loop spans 13 amino acids. The germline V gene has CDR1 SGHRS and CDR2 YFSETQ.